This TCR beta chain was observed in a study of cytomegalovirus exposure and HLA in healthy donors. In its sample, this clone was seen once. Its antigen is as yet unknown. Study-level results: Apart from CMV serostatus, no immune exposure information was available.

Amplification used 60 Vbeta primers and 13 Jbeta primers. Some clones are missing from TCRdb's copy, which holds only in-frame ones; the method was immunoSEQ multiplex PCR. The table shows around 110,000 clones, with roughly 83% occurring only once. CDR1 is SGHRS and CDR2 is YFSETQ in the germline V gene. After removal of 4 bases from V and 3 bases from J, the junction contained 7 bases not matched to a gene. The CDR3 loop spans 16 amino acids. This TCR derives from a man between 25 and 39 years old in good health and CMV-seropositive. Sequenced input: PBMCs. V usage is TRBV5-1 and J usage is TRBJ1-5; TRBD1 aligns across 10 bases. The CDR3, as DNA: TGCGCCAGCAGCCCGGGACAGGGGCGCACCAATCAGCCCCAGCATTTT. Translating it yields CASSPGQGRTNQPQHF.